Listed below are T cell receptor beta chains from one sample, sequenced in a study of CD8+ T cells in alopecia areata. Clones were read by immunoSEQ multiplex PCR, and TCRdb kept only the in-frame ones, dropping some. The data contain around 200,000 clones, about three fifths of them seen just once; the ten biggest clones take up approximately 0.69%. Material: CD4+ T cells sorted from blood, obtained at week 4, from a patient treated with tofacitinib. These receptors were taken from a human donor with alopecia areata. Each CDR3 is given with its conserved first and last residue. Each record gives: CDR3 protein, clone size, V gene. The listing skips clone size in some rows; elsewhere it reads once, few, many or a size class.

CASSLPGQLSYEQYF | NA | TRBV5-4
CASSPRTGNTEAFF | once | TRBV27
CASKGQGDYTEAFF | NA | TRBV2
CRTKLNNEQFF | NA | TRBV29-1
CSVVDRSSYEQYF | NA | TRBV29-1
CSAYQGGYEQYF | NA | TRBV29-1
CAWSGGSFVSYTF | NA | TRBV30
CASSLASVGTGELFF | NA | TRBV5-4
CSVSTGESQPQHF | once | TRBV29-1
CASSSPGQAGGTQYF | few | TRBV5-1
CATSNKGLSSPNEQFF | NA | TRBV15
CASSLVGAPPIF | NA | TRBV6-6
CSVEEDRLGQTQYF | once | TRBV29-1
CASSRKTGSYGYTF | once | TRBV9
CAWSFASGRYETQYF | NA | TRBV30
CSVESLDEQFF | few | TRBV29-1
CAWNTAHGTEAFF | NA | TRBV30
CAWGSGTTDTQYF | NA | TRBV30
CASSLTQVREQFF | NA | TRBV5-1
CSVEPISGRELGTDTQYF | NA | TRBV29-1
CATSRERRYEQYF | NA | TRBV15
CATSRELSEQYF | NA | TRBV15
CASSLSRVSLYF | NA | TRBV7-8
CSVGTQGSEAFF | NA | TRBV29-1
CASSPRLAGTDTQYF | NA | TRBV9
CSVERRTGELFF | few | TRBV29-1
CSAREQDIQYF | NA | TRBV20-1
CSAGQGTDTQYF | few | TRBV29-1
CSVEATSGAQETQYF | few | TRBV29-1
CASSLWGSGINEQFF | NA | TRBV7-2
CSVAFWQQGNIQYF | few | TRBV29-1
CASSIAGSGYNEQFF | NA | TRBV19
CASSTNRGQTQYF | NA | TRBV27
CASSLVGTDEQYF | few | TRBV7-6
CASSQEGLAYEQYF | NA | TRBV4-3
CASNFLESSNYGYTF | NA | TRBV6-1
CSVEGVGSYEQYF | few | TRBV29-1
CAWSVTSSNQPQHF | NA | TRBV30
CSVEAGGTDTQYF | NA | TRBV29-1
CATSGAGGPNEQFF | NA | TRBV15
CASKSLAMDEQFF | NA | TRBV19
CARDGTSGPNSYEQYF | once | TRBV4-1